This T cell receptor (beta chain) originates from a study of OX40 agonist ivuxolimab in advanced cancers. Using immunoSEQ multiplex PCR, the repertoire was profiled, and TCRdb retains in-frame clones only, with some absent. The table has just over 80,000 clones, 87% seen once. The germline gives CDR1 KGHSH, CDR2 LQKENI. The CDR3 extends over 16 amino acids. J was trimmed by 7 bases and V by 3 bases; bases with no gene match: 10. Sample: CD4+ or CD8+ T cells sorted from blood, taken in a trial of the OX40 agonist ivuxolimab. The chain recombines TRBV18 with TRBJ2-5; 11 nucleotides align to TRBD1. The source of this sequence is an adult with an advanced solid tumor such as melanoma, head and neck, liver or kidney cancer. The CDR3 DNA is TGTGCCAGCTCACCTGGACAGGGGGCGAGTGGTAGGACCCAGTACTTC. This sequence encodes CASSPGQGASGRTQYF.